Here is one T cell receptor beta chain with its context. The record originates from a study of blood T cell repertoires in COVID-19. Germline trimming cut 0 bases from V and 2 bases from J; bases unmatched to any gene: 6. Germline-derived CDR1 and CDR2 are SGHNT and YYREEE (reference sequence). The CDR3 has 17 amino acids. Libraries were prepared by immunoSEQ multiplex PCR; TCRdb keeps only in-frame clonotypes and omits some of them. The sample contains 300,000 to 450,000 clones, approximately 90% of which appear only once. The source of this sequence is a young woman who had recovered from COVID-19. The sequenced material came from PBMCs or T cells enriched from blood (not recorded which). The chain employs TRBV5-4 and TRBJ1-3; 9 bases match TRBD1. The CDR3 DNA reads as TGTGCCAGCAGCTTGGCCGGGGGACAGGGTACTGGAAACACCATATATTTT. It translates to CASSLAGGQGTGNTIYF.